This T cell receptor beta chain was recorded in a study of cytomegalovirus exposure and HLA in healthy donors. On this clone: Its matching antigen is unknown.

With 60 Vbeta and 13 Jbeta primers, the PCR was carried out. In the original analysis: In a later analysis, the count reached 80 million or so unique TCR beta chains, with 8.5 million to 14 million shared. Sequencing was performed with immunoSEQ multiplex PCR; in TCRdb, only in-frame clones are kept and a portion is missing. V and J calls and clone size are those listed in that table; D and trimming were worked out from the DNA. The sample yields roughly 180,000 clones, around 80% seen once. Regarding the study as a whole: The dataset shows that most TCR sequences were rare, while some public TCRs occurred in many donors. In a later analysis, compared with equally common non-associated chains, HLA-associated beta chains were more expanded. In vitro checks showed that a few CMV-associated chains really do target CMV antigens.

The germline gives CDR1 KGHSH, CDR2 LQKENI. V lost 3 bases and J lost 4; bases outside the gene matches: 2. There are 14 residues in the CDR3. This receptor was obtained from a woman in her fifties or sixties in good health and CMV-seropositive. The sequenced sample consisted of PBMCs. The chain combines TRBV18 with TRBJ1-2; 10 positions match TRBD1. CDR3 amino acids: CASSPGQGIYGYTF. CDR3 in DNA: TGTGCCAGCTCACCGGGACAGGGGATCTATGGCTACACCTTC.